A selection of T cell receptor beta chains follows, all from one sample in a study of T cell responses to AZD1222 COVID-19 vaccine. Data came from immunoSEQ multiplex PCR; TCRdb stores just in-frame clones and leaves some out. This sample has approximately 190,000 clones; about 93% occur once, and the top ten carry roughly 1%. This specimen was peripheral blood, taken 28 days after the second AZD1222 dose. Receptors originate from an adult who received the AZD1222 COVID-19 vaccine. CDR3s include the opening cysteine and the closing phenylalanine or tryptophan. The D gene is left open where the match is weak. The listing skips clone size in some rows; elsewhere it reads once, few, many or a size class.

CDR3 DNA	CDR3 protein	D gene	V gene	J gene	clone size
TGTGCCAGCAGACGGGAGGGCAGGATTTCACCCCTCCACTTT	CASRREGRISPLHF	NA	TRBV2	TRBJ1-6	NA
TGTGCCACCAGCAGAGATCGGGGGGGCTTTGAAAAACTGTTTTTT	CATSRDRGGFEKLFF	NA	TRBV15	TRBJ1-4	once
TGTGCCAGCAGCAAACGAATTGGGAATGAGCAGTTCTTC	CASSKRIGNEQFF	NA	TRBV6-2/TRBV6-3	TRBJ2-1	NA
TGTGCCAGCAGCTTAGTTGCAGAGACCCAGTACTTC	CASSLVAETQYF	NA	TRBV11-2	TRBJ2-5	NA
TGCGCCAGCAGCTTGGCCGTGAGGGTCGCTGGGGCCAACGTCCTGACTTTC	CASSLAVRVAGANVLTF	NA	TRBV5-1	TRBJ2-6	once
TGTGCCAGCAGTTACCCTAGCGGGGGGGCCGCCGGGGAGCTGTTTTTT	CASSYPSGGAAGELFF	TRBD2	TRBV6-5	TRBJ2-2	NA
TGTGCCAGCAGCTTATCTACAGGGCGTACTGAAGCTTTCTTT	CASSLSTGRTEAFF	NA	TRBV11-2	TRBJ1-1	NA
TGTGCCAGCAGCCCGGGACAGACATTGAATTCACCCCTCCACTTT	CASSPGQTLNSPLHF	TRBD1	TRBV7-9	TRBJ1-6	NA
TGTGCCAGCAGTTCGGGGGGCTATGGCTACACCTTC	CASSSGGYGYTF	NA	TRBV12-3/TRBV12-4	TRBJ1-2	NA
TGTGCCAGCAGGGCAGGGGTTAGAGGCTACACCTTC	CASRAGVRGYTF	NA	TRBV6-5	TRBJ1-2	NA
TGTGCCAGCAGCTTGTCGGGCCCGGACATTCAGTACTTC	CASSLSGPDIQYF	NA	TRBV5-8	TRBJ2-4	once
TGTGCCAGCAGCCCGTCCGGCGAGGTGAGGGGCTCACCCCTCCACTTT	CASSPSGEVRGSPLHF	NA	TRBV3-1/TRBV3-2	TRBJ1-6	NA
TGTGCCAGTAGTGATCTGGCCCTTTATAATTCACCCCTCCACTTT	CASSDLALYNSPLHF	NA	TRBV19	TRBJ1-6	NA
TGTGCCAGCAGCTTAGCTACAGGGACCACTAACTATGGCTACACCTTC	CASSLATGTTNYGYTF	NA	TRBV7-9	TRBJ1-2	once
TGTGCCAGCAGCGTAGGGACAGGGCGGTCCTACGAGCAGTACTTC	CASSVGTGRSYEQYF	TRBD1	TRBV11-2	TRBJ2-7	NA
TGTGCCAGTAGTAACCGACCCGGCGGCACAGATACGCAGTATTTT	CASSNRPGGTDTQYF	NA	TRBV19	TRBJ2-3	NA
TGTGCCAGCATTACCTCCTACGAGCAGTACTTC	CASITSYEQYF	NA	TRBV2	TRBJ2-7	NA
TGCAGTGCTAGTCAGGGCCTGAACACTGAAGCTTTCTTT	CSASQGLNTEAFF	NA	TRBV20-1	TRBJ1-1	once
TGTGCCAGCGGAGAGGCGGGGGGCTCCTACAATGAGCAGTTCTTC	CASGEAGGSYNEQFF	TRBD2	TRBV9	TRBJ2-1	NA
TGTGCCAGCAACACAAACGAAGGGGGATCACCCCTCCACTTT	CASNTNEGGSPLHF	NA	TRBV9	TRBJ1-6	NA
TGTGCCAGCAGCAGGGACAGGGCCGGCTCCTACGAGCAGTACTTC	CASSRDRAGSYEQYF	TRBD1	TRBV7-2	TRBJ2-7	NA
TGTAGCGTAACAGACAGGGGCGGCTACACCTTC	CSVTDRGGYTF	TRBD1	TRBV29-1	TRBJ1-2	NA
TGTGCCATCAGTGATAATCTTTGGGGCTACGAGCAGTACTTC	CAISDNLWGYEQYF	NA	TRBV10-3	TRBJ2-7	NA
TGTGCCAGCAGTGACTCGCTCTTGGGCTATGGCTACACCTTC	CASSDSLLGYGYTF	NA	TRBV2	TRBJ1-2	NA
TGTGCCAGCAGTGAGACAGTAGCAACTAATGAAAAACTGTTTTTT	CASSETVATNEKLFF	NA	TRBV6-1	TRBJ1-4	NA
TGTGCCAGCAGCACTGGTCAGAATGGCTACACCTTC	CASSTGQNGYTF	NA	TRBV2	TRBJ1-2	NA
TGTGCCAGCAGCCTTCGTATGCGGGGGGACCATGGCTACACCTTC	CASSLRMRGDHGYTF	NA	TRBV7-6	TRBJ1-2	NA